This TCR beta chain was retrieved from a study of blood T cell repertoires in COVID-19. Across the whole study: The United States, Italy and Spain were the sources of the acute and convalescent COVID-19 samples.

Original data processing: Quantification of nucleated cells was approximated via reference gene primer amplification. Assay used: immunoSEQ multiplex PCR; TCRdb lists only in-frame clones, some missing. V and J calls and clone size are those listed in that table; D and trimming were worked out from the DNA. The sample records approximately 530,000 clones, about 89% being singletons. Seattle patients were enrolled while actively infected and followed longitudinally. Germline assignment: CDR1 SGHDT and CDR2 YYEEEE. V shed 8 bases and J shed 8 bases, with 19 bases lying between them. This CDR3 region has 13 residues.

Source material: peripheral blood. This sequence joins TRBV5-6 and TRBJ1-2, with TRBD1 as a possible D gene (6 bases). The clonotype comes from a woman aged 50 to 65 with COVID-19, enrolled during active disease. The DNA for the CDR3 is TGTGCCAGTTCCACAGGGCTGCCCGGGGGCTACACCTTC. Translating gives CASSTGLPGGYTF.